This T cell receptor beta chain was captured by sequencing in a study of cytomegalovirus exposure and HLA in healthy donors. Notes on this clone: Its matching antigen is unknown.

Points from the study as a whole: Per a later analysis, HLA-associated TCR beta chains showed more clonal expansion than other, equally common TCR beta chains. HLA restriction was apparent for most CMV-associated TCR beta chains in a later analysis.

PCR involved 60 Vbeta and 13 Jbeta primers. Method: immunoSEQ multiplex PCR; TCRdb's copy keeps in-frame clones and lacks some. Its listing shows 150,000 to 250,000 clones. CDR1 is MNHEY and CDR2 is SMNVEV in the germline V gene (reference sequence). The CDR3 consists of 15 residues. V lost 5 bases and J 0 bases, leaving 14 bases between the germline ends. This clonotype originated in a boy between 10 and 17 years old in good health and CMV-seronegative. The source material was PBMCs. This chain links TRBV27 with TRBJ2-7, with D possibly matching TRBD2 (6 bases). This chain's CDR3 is CASSHSGLSSYEQYF. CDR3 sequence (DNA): TGTGCCAGCAGTCACAGCGGGCTAAGCTCCTACGAGCAGTACTTC.